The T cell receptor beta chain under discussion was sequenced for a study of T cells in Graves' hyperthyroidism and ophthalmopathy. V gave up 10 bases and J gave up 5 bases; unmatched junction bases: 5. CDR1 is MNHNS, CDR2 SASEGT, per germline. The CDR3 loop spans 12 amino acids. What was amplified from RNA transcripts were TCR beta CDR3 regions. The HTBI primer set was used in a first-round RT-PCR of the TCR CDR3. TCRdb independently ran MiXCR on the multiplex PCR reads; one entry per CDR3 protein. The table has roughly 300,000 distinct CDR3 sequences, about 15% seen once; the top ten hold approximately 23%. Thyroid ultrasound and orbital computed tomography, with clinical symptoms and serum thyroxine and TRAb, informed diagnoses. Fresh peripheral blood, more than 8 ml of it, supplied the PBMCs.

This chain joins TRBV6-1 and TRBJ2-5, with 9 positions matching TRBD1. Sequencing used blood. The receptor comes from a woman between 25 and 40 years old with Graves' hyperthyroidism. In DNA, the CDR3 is TGTGCCACGGACAGGGGCAGGGAGACCCAGTACTTC. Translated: CATDRGRETQYF.